The rows below give T cell receptor beta chains drawn from one sample of a study of CD8+ T cells in alopecia areata. Clones were read by immunoSEQ multiplex PCR, and TCRdb kept only the in-frame ones, dropping some. The sample records some 190,000 clones, about 51% being singletons. The sequencing used CD8+ T cells sorted from blood, collected at week 52, from a patient treated with tofacitinib. The receptors shown here come from a human donor with alopecia areata. CDR3s include the opening cysteine and the closing phenylalanine or tryptophan. Each record gives: D gene, V gene, J gene, CDR3 length, clone size, CDR3 protein, CDR3 DNA. The D gene is left open where the match is weak. Some rows have no size entry. The others give once, few or many, or a class for an expanded clone.

d_gene: .; v_gene: TRBV5-4; j_gene: TRBJ2-5; len: 13; abundance: .; CDR3aa: CASSLGDQETQYF; CDR3nt: TGTGCCAGCAGCTTGGGTGATCAAGAGACCCAGTACTTC
d_gene: TRBD1; v_gene: TRBV19; j_gene: TRBJ2-7; len: 14; abundance: .; CDR3aa: CASRVAAGGLEQYF; CDR3nt: TGTGCCAGTAGGGTGGCGGCAGGGGGCCTTGAGCAGTACTTC
d_gene: .; v_gene: TRBV11-1; j_gene: TRBJ2-1; len: 15; abundance: .; CDR3aa: CASSRQGGAYNEQFF; CDR3nt: TGTGCCAGCAGCCGTCAGGGTGGCGCCTACAATGAGCAGTTCTTC
d_gene: .; v_gene: TRBV30; j_gene: TRBJ1-5; len: 13; abundance: .; CDR3aa: CAWAYRDNQPQHF; CDR3nt: TGTGCCTGGGCCTACAGGGATAATCAGCCCCAGCATTTT
d_gene: .; v_gene: TRBV9; j_gene: TRBJ1-2; len: 14; abundance: once; CDR3aa: CASSVGAEARGYTF; CDR3nt: TGTGCCAGCAGCGTAGGCGCGGAGGCCCGAGGCTACACCTTC
d_gene: .; v_gene: TRBV6-5; j_gene: TRBJ2-5; len: 12; abundance: .; CDR3aa: CASRAPQETQYF; CDR3nt: TGTGCCAGCCGGGCTCCTCAAGAGACCCAGTACTTC
d_gene: .; v_gene: TRBV9; j_gene: TRBJ2-6; len: 16; abundance: many; CDR3aa: CASSPGAVSGANVLTF; CDR3nt: TGTGCCAGCAGCCCAGGGGCCGTCTCTGGGGCCAACGTCCTGACTTTC
d_gene: .; v_gene: TRBV30; j_gene: TRBJ2-2; len: 14; abundance: .; CDR3aa: CAFTRTSNTGELFF; CDR3nt: TGTGCCTTTACCCGGACGTCGAACACCGGGGAGCTGTTTTTT
d_gene: .; v_gene: TRBV30; j_gene: TRBJ1-2; len: 12; abundance: .; CDR3aa: CAWSVLGYGYTF; CDR3nt: TGTGCCTGGAGTGTACTGGGCTATGGCTACACCTTC
d_gene: .; v_gene: TRBV19; j_gene: TRBJ1-5; len: 16; abundance: .; CDR3aa: CASSAGRVMGNQPQHF; CDR3nt: TGTGCCAGTAGTGCCGGGCGGGTGATGGGCAATCAGCCCCAGCATTTT
d_gene: .; v_gene: TRBV4-1; j_gene: TRBJ2-2; len: 15; abundance: .; CDR3aa: CASSPHVGATGELFF; CDR3nt: TGCGCCAGCAGCCCCCACGTAGGGGCCACCGGGGAGCTGTTTTTT
d_gene: .; v_gene: TRBV6-5; j_gene: TRBJ2-5; len: 15; abundance: few; CDR3aa: CASTPLGDDGETQYF; CDR3nt: TGTGCCAGCACCCCCCTGGGAGATGATGGGGAGACCCAGTACTTC
d_gene: .; v_gene: TRBV30; j_gene: TRBJ1-2; len: 12; abundance: few; CDR3aa: CAWSVGSLGYTF; CDR3nt: TGTGCCTGGAGTGTGGGCAGCTTGGGCTACACCTTC
d_gene: .; v_gene: TRBV27; j_gene: TRBJ2-5; len: 13; abundance: few; CDR3aa: CASSAWGPETQYF; CDR3nt: TGTGCCAGCAGCGCTTGGGGCCCCGAGACCCAGTACTTC
d_gene: .; v_gene: TRBV27; j_gene: TRBJ2-5; len: 14; abundance: .; CDR3aa: CASRNLGGAGDQYF; CDR3nt: TGTGCCAGCAGAAACCTGGGGGGAGCCGGTGACCAGTACTTC
d_gene: .; v_gene: TRBV7-9; j_gene: TRBJ2-7; len: 12; abundance: .; CDR3aa: CASSLRSYEQYF; CDR3nt: TGTGCCAGCAGCTTGCGATCCTACGAGCAGTACTTC
d_gene: TRBD1; v_gene: TRBV6-6; j_gene: TRBJ1-4; len: 15; abundance: .; CDR3aa: CASTDTGGVIEKLFF; CDR3nt: TGTGCCAGCACCGATACAGGGGGGGTGATTGAAAAACTGTTTTTT
d_gene: TRBD1; v_gene: TRBV18; j_gene: TRBJ2-7; len: 14; abundance: .; CDR3aa: CASSHGTGTYEQYF; CDR3nt: TGTGCCAGCTCACATGGGACAGGGACCTACGAGCAGTACTTC
d_gene: .; v_gene: TRBV2; j_gene: TRBJ1-4; len: 15; abundance: .; CDR3aa: CASSTSLTTNEKLFF; CDR3nt: TGTGCCAGCAGTACCTCTCTGACAACTAATGAAAAACTGTTTTTT
d_gene: .; v_gene: TRBV27; j_gene: TRBJ1-1; len: 13; abundance: .; CDR3aa: CASSNPGGTEAFF; CDR3nt: TGTGCCAGCAGTAACCCGGGGGGCACTGAAGCTTTCTTT
d_gene: .; v_gene: TRBV29-1; j_gene: TRBJ2-1; len: 13; abundance: .; CDR3aa: CSSVGGPINEQFF; CDR3nt: TGCAGCTCGGTCGGGGGCCCGATCAATGAGCAGTTCTTC
d_gene: TRBD1; v_gene: TRBV5-1; j_gene: TRBJ2-2; len: 15; abundance: .; CDR3aa: CASLGGTANTGELFF; CDR3nt: TGCGCCAGCCTAGGGGGCACCGCGAACACCGGGGAGCTGTTTTTT
d_gene: .; v_gene: TRBV5-1; j_gene: TRBJ2-3; len: 14; abundance: few; CDR3aa: CASSLDSSTDTQYF; CDR3nt: TGCGCCAGCAGCCTGGACAGTAGCACAGATACGCAGTATTTT
d_gene: .; v_gene: TRBV29-1; j_gene: TRBJ2-5; len: 15; abundance: .; CDR3aa: CSVEGDPGLSETQYF; CDR3nt: TGCAGCGTTGAAGGTGATCCAGGGCTAAGCGAGACCCAGTACTTC
d_gene: .; v_gene: TRBV19; j_gene: TRBJ1-5; len: 13; abundance: .; CDR3aa: CASSIQINQPQHF; CDR3nt: TGTGCCAGTAGTATCCAGATCAATCAGCCCCAGCATTTT
d_gene: TRBD1; v_gene: TRBV10-3; j_gene: TRBJ1-4; len: 11; abundance: few; CDR3aa: CATGQGEKLFF; CDR3nt: TGTGCCACTGGACAGGGTGAAAAACTGTTTTTT
d_gene: .; v_gene: TRBV10-1; j_gene: TRBJ2-1; len: 13; abundance: few; CDR3aa: CASSDSGATEQFF; CDR3nt: TGCGCCAGCAGTGACTCCGGGGCCACGGAGCAGTTCTTC
d_gene: .; v_gene: TRBV6-5; j_gene: TRBJ2-2; len: 12; abundance: .; CDR3aa: CASSSHTGELFF; CDR3nt: TGTGCCAGCAGCAGCCACACCGGGGAGCTGTTTTTT
d_gene: .; v_gene: TRBV9; j_gene: TRBJ1-6; len: 12; abundance: once; CDR3aa: CASSALNSPLHF; CDR3nt: TGTGCCAGCAGCGCCCTGAATTCACCCCTCCACTTT
d_gene: TRBD1; v_gene: TRBV27; j_gene: TRBJ1-2; len: 14; abundance: .; CDR3aa: CASSSRSTGNGYTF; CDR3nt: TGTGCCAGCAGTTCCCGATCGACAGGGAATGGCTACACCTTC
d_gene: .; v_gene: TRBV7-6; j_gene: TRBJ2-3; len: 15; abundance: few; CDR3aa: CASSNRQGRADTQYF; CDR3nt: TGTGCCAGCAGCAATCGACAGGGGAGGGCAGATACGCAGTATTTT
d_gene: TRBD1; v_gene: TRBV6-1; j_gene: TRBJ1-4; len: 13; abundance: few; CDR3aa: CASTGQANEKLFF; CDR3nt: TGTGCCAGCACCGGACAGGCGAATGAAAAACTGTTTTTT
d_gene: .; v_gene: TRBV29-1; j_gene: TRBJ1-1; len: 12; abundance: few; CDR3aa: CSVQTMNTEAFF; CDR3nt: TGCAGCGTACAGACCATGAACACTGAAGCTTTCTTT
d_gene: .; v_gene: TRBV9; j_gene: TRBJ2-1; len: 13; abundance: .; CDR3aa: CASSVAAGYEQFF; CDR3nt: TGTGCCAGCAGCGTAGCGGCGGGCTATGAGCAGTTCTTC
d_gene: .; v_gene: TRBV7-3; j_gene: TRBJ2-1; len: 14; abundance: .; CDR3aa: CASSPKGSYNEQFF; CDR3nt: TGTGCCAGCAGCCCTAAGGGCTCCTACAATGAGCAGTTCTTC
d_gene: .; v_gene: TRBV30; j_gene: TRBJ1-2; len: 15; abundance: .; CDR3aa: CAWEDYRESGYGYTF; CDR3nt: TGTGCCTGGGAAGATTACAGGGAGTCTGGATATGGCTACACCTTC
d_gene: .; v_gene: TRBV2; j_gene: TRBJ1-5; len: 12; abundance: once; CDR3aa: CASNGGEGPQHF; CDR3nt: TGTGCCAGCAATGGGGGAGAGGGACCCCAGCATTTT
d_gene: .; v_gene: TRBV27; j_gene: TRBJ2-7; len: 14; abundance: .; CDR3aa: CASSLGTGIYEQYF; CDR3nt: TGTGCCAGCAGTTTAGGCACAGGGATCTACGAGCAGTACTTC
d_gene: .; v_gene: TRBV18; j_gene: TRBJ1-5; len: 14; abundance: few; CDR3aa: CASSPGVANQPQHF; CDR3nt: TGTGCCAGCTCCCCAGGGGTTGCCAATCAGCCCCAGCATTTT
d_gene: .; v_gene: TRBV29-1; j_gene: TRBJ2-1; len: 13; abundance: .; CDR3aa: CSVALRDYNEQFF; CDR3nt: TGCAGCGTCGCCCTCCGGGACTACAATGAGCAGTTCTTC